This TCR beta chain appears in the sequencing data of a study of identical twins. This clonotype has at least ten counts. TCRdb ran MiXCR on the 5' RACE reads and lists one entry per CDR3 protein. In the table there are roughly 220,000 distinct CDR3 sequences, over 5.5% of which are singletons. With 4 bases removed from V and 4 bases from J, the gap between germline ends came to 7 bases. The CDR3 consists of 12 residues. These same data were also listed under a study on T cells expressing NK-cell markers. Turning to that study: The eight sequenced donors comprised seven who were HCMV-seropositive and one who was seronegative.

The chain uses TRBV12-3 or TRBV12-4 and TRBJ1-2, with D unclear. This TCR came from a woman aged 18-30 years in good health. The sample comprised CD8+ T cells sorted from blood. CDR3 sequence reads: CASSSLSYGYTF. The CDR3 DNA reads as TGTGCCAGCAGTTCTTTAAGCTATGGCTACACCTTC.